The source of this T cell receptor beta chain is a study of a mutant IDH1 vaccine in newly diagnosed glioma. Study information: Treated patients had a mean age of approximately 40 years and a sex split that was roughly 60% male and 37.5% female. Before enrollment, patients got radiotherapy alone, temozolomide alone, or mostly the combination.

As for time point: week 35, safety follow-up. Mutant IDH1 20-mer peptide, at 300 ug, made up each vaccine dose, with topical imiquimod. Each astrocytoma in the donors was new, WHO grade 3 or 4, IDH1-mutant and ATRX-lost. As regards this clone: As yet, its antigen is unknown.

Germline V gene lookup returns CDR1 SGHNT and CDR2 YYREEE (reference sequence). Trimming at V came to 4 bases and at J to 4 bases, leaving 7 bases not matched to a gene. The CDR3 extends over 14 amino acids. General study findings and limits: Seemingly, top peripheral T cell clonotype changes bore no relation to pseudoprogression.

Method: immunoSEQ multiplex PCR; TCRdb's copy keeps in-frame clones and lacks some. The sample lists just over 65,000 clones; almost 85% were seen once. The chain has TRBV5-4 and TRBJ2-5; TRBD2 aligns across 7 bases. The clonotype was recovered from a man aged 18 to 30 with glioma. The sample in question was PBMCs, obtained from a glioma patient whose treatment included an IDH1 peptide vaccine. The CDR3 DNA sequence: TGTGCCAGCAGCCCTGGCGGGAGTCCAGAGACCCAGTACTTC. This encodes CASSPGGSPETQYF. The whole variable domain, filled in from reference TRBV5-4 and TRBJ2-5, reads ETGVTQSPTHLIKTRGQQVTLRCSSQSGHNTVSWYQQALGQGPQFIFQYYREEENGRGNFPPRFSGLQFPNYSSELNVNALELDDSALYLCASSPGGSPETQYFGPGTRLLVL.